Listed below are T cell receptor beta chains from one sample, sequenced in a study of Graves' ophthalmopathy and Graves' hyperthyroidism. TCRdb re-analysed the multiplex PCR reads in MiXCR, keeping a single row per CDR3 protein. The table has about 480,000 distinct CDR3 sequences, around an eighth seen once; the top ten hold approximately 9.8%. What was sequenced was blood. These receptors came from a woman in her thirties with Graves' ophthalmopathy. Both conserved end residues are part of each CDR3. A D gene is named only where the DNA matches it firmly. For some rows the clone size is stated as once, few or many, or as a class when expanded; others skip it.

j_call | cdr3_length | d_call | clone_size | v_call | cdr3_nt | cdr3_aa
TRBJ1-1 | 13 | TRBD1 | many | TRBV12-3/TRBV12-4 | TGTGCCAGCAGCCGGACAGGGCAAACTGAAGCTTTCTTT | CASSRTGQTEAFF
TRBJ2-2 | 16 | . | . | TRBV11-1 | TGTGCCAGCAGCTCAACGGGCGTTTCGGCGGGCGGGGAGCTGTTTTTT | CASSSTGVSAGGELFF
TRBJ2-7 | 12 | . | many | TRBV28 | TGTGCCAGCAGTTTTAACGGAGGGAGTCAGTACTTC | CASSFNGGSQYF
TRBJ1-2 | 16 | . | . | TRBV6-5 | TGTGCCAGCAGTTACGGGGGGTCAGCCCCTAGCTATGGCTACACGTTC | CASSYGGSAPSYGYTF
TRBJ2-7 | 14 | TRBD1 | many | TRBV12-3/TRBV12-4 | TGTGCCAGCAGTTCACTGGGACAGGGAAACGAGCAGTACTTC | CASSSLGQGNEQYF
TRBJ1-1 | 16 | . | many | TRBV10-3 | TGTGCCATCAGAGACTCCCGACGGGTAGGGTACACTGAAGCTTTCTTT | CAIRDSRRVGYTEAFF
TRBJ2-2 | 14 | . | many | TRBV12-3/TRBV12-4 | TGTGCCAGCAGTTCGGCCCAATTCACCGGGGAGCTGTTTTTT | CASSSAQFTGELFF
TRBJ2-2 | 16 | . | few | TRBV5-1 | TGCGCCAGCAGCTTGGAAGTGTCAGGGAACACCGGGGAGCTGTTTTTT | CASSLEVSGNTGELFF
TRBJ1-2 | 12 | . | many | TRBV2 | TGTGCCAGCAGGAGTAATAACTATGGCTACACCTTC | CASRSNNYGYTF
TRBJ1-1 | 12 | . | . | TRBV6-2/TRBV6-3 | TGTGCCAGCAGTTACCGGGGATCGGGAGCTTTCTTT | CASSYRGSGAFF
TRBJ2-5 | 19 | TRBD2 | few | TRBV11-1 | TGTGCCAGCAGCTTCGGATTCGCGACTAGCGCGGGGCCCCAAGAGACCCAGTACTTC | CASSFGFATSAGPQETQYF
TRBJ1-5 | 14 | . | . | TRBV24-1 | TGTGCCACCAGTGATCCCGGAAACAATCAGCCCCAGCATTTT | CATSDPGNNQPQHF
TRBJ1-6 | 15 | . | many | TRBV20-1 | TGCAGTGCTACCAGACAGAGCTCCTATAATTCACCCCTCCACTTT | CSATRQSSYNSPLHF
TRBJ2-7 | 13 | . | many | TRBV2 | TGTGCCAGCAGCCCGGGACCAGGGTACGAGCAGTACTTC | CASSPGPGYEQYF
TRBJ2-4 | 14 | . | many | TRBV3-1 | TGTGCCAGCAGCCATGCACAATCCAAAAACATTCAGTACTTC | CASSHAQSKNIQYF
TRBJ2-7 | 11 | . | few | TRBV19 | TGTGCCAGTAGTATCGCGGACGAGCAGTACTTC | CASSIADEQYF
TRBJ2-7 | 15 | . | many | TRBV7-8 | TGTGCCAGCAGCCCAGAATTTAGCCGTCACTACGAGCAGTACTTC | CASSPEFSRHYEQYF
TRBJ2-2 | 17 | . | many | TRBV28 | TGTGCCAGCAGTTTAGAGTTGGACAGCGCTAACACCGGGGAGCTGTTTTTT | CASSLELDSANTGELFF
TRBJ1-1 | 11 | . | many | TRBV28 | TGTGCCAGCAGAAAGGGGGCTGAAGCTTTCTTT | CASRKGAEAFF
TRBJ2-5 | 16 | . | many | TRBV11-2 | TGTGCCAGCAGCCCGATACGGTGGCCACTGCGAGAGACCCAGTACTTC | CASSPIRWPLRETQYF
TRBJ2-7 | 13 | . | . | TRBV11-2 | TGTGCCAGCAGCTTTCGCCTCTCCTACGAGCAGTACTTC | CASSFRLSYEQYF
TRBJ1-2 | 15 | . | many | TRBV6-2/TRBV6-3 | TGTGCCAGCAGTTACTCTGGAATTGATGGCTATGGCTACACCTTC | CASSYSGIDGYGYTF
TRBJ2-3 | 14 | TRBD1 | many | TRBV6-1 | TGTGCCAGCAACAAGGACAGGAGCACAGATACGCAGTATTTT | CASNKDRSTDTQYF
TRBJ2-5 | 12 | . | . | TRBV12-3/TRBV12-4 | TGTGCCAGCAGTACCTCTCAAGTGACCCAGTACTTC | CASSTSQVTQYF
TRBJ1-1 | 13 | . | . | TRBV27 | TGTGCCAGCAGACCACGGGGGGTTGGAGAAGCTTTCTTT | CASRPRGVGEAFF
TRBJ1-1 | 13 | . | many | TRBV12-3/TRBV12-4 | TGTGCCAGCAGCCTCCTCTCGGGGACTGAAGCTTTCTTT | CASSLLSGTEAFF
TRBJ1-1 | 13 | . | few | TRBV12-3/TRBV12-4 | TGTGCCAGCAGAACCACAAGAAACACTGAAGCTTTCTTT | CASRTTRNTEAFF
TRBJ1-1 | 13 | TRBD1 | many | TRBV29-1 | TGCAGCGTCCAACAGGGGGCCAACACTGAAGCTTTCTTT | CSVQQGANTEAFF
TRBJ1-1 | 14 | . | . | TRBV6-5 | TGTGCCAGCAGTTACGGGGGCCGTGGGACTGAAGCTTTCTTT | CASSYGGRGTEAFF
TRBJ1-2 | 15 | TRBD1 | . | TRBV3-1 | TGTGCCAGCAACAACCGGGACAGGGCACGCTATGGCTACACCTTC | CASNNRDRARYGYTF
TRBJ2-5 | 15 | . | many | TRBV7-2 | TGTGCCAGCAGCTTAGAGGCACACGGGCGGGGGACCCAGTACTTC | CASSLEAHGRGTQYF
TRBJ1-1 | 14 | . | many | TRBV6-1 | TGTGCCAGCAGTGAATTTCCAGAGAACACTGAAGCTTTCTTT | CASSEFPENTEAFF
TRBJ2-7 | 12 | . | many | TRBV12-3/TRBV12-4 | TGTGCCAGCAGTTTTGGCCCGCGGGAGCAGTACTTC | CASSFGPREQYF
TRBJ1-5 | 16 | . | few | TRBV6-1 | TGTGCCAGCAGTGGGTCAGGGGCCCTCGGGGGTCAGCCCCAGCATTTT | CASSGSGALGGQPQHF
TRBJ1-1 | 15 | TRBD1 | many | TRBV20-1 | TGCAGTGCTAGAGAAGGGACAGGGGGGACTTCTGAAGCTTTCTTT | CSAREGTGGTSEAFF
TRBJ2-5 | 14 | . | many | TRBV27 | TGTGCCAGCAGGCCCAGCAGGGTGAGAAAGACCCAGTACTTC | CASRPSRVRKTQYF
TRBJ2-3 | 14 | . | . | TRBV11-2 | TGTGCCAGCAGCTGGGGAGGAAGCACAGATACGCAGTATTTT | CASSWGGSTDTQYF
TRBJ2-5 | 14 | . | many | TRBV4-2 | TGTGCCAGCAGGGAGACAGGCAGAAAAGAGACCCAGTACTTC | CASRETGRKETQYF
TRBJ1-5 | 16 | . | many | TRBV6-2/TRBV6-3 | TGTGCCAGCAGTTCCCTCGATTATGGAGCCAATCAGCCCCAGCATTTT | CASSSLDYGANQPQHF
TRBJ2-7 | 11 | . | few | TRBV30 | TGTGCCTGGCGGGGTCTTTACGAGCAGTACTTC | CAWRGLYEQYF
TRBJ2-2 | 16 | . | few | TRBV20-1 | TGCAGTGCTAGAGATTGGCGGGAAGAGTTGTCGGGGGAGCTGTTTTTT | CSARDWREELSGELFF
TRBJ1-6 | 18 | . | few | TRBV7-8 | TGTGCCAGCAGCTTTATCAGCGATTACTCCCACATTAATTCACCCCTCCACTTT | CASSFISDYSHINSPLHF
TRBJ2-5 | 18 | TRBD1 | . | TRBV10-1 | TGCGCCAGCAGTGAGTTTCGGGTGGGACAGGGCAGGCGAGAGACCCAGTACTTC | CASSEFRVGQGRRETQYF
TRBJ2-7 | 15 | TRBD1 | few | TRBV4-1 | TGCGCCAGCAGCCAGACCGGGACAGGGTTGGACGAGCAGTACTTC | CASSQTGTGLDEQYF
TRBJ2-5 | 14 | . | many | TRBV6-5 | TGTGCCAGCAGTTACTCGGTAGCGCGAGAGACCCAGTACTTC | CASSYSVARETQYF
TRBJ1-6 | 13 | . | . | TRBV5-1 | TGCGCCAGCAGCTTGGTCATCGGCTCACCCCTCCACTTT | CASSLVIGSPLHF
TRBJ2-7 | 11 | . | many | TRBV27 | TGTGCCAGCAGTTTACCCTCAAAGCAGTACTTC | CASSLPSKQYF
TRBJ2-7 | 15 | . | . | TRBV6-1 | TGTGCCAGCAGCCCACTGGAGGGGAGCTCCTACGAGCAGTACTTC | CASSPLEGSSYEQYF
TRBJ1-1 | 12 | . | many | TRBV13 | TGTGCCAGCAGCTTAGGCCCACGGGAGGGAAGTTTT | CASSLGPREGSF
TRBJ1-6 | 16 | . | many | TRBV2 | TGTGCCAGCATGCCGGACACCACTCTCTATAATTCACCCCTCCACTTT | CASMPDTTLYNSPLHF
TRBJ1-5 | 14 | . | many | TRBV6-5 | TGTGCCAGCAGTACCAGGGGACCCAATCAGCCCCAGCATTTT | CASSTRGPNQPQHF
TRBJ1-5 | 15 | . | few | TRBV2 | TGTGCCAGCAGTGGTCAGTTTGGGAGCAATCAGCCCCAGCATTTT | CASSGQFGSNQPQHF
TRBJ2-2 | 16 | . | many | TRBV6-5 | TGTGCCAGCAGTTACGGGGAGACAGGCTACACCGGGGAGCTGTTTTTT | CASSYGETGYTGELFF
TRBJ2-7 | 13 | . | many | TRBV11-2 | TGTGCCAGCAGTTCCCGCACTCCCTACGAGCAGTACTTC | CASSSRTPYEQYF
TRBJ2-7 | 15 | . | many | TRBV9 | TGTGCCAGCAGCCCTCTTAAAGGAGGGCCCCACGAGCAGTACTTC | CASSPLKGGPHEQYF
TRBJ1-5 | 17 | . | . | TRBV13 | TGTACCAGCAGCTTAGCCGCGGGGATCATAGGCAATCAGCCCCAGCATTTT | CTSSLAAGIIGNQPQHF
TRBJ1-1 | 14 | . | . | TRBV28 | TGTGCCAGCAGCCGCGTTTGGGGTTTCACTGAAGCTTTCTTT | CASSRVWGFTEAFF
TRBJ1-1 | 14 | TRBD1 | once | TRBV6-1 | TGTGCAATCGACAGGGGGCAAGGAAGCACTGAAGCTTTCTTT | CAIDRGQGSTEAFF
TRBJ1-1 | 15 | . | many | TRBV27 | TGTGCCAGCAGTCTGACAGAGGTCATGAACACTGAAGCTTTCTTT | CASSLTEVMNTEAFF